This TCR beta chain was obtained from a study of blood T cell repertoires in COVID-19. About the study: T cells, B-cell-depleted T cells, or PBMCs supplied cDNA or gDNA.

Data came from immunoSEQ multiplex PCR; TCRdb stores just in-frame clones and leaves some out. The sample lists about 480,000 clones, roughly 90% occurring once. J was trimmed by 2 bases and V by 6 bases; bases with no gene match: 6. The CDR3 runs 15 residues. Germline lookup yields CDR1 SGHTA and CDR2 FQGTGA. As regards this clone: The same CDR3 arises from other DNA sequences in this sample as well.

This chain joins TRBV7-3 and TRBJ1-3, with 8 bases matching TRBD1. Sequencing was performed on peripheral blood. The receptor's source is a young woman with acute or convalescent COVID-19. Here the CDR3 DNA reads TGTGCCAGCAGTTCAACAGGGGGGCCTGGAAACACCATATATTTT. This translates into CASSSTGGPGNTIYF.